These T cell receptor beta chains were read from a single sample in a study of blood T cells in healthy people across ages. TCRdb reanalysed the 5' RACE reads using MiXCR and keeps one entry per CDR3 protein. The table records approximately 400,000 distinct CDR3 sequences, roughly half of them present only once. The specimen was blood. The receptors derive from a man aged 55 to 70 in good health. The CDR3 runs from the conserved cysteine through the conserved F or W. The order of the fields is D gene, V gene, J gene, clone size, CDR3 protein, CDR3 DNA. D genes are given only for firm matches. The size of a clone is reported for some rows only, either as once, few or many, or as a class for expanded clones.

d_gene: TRBD1; v_gene: TRBV12-5; j_gene: TRBJ2-6; abundance: NA; CDR3aa: CASGERQGTVGANVLTF; CDR3nt: TGTGCTAGTGGGGAGAGACAGGGGACGGTTGGGGCCAACGTCCTGACTTTC
d_gene: NA; v_gene: TRBV30; j_gene: TRBJ2-5; abundance: NA; CDR3aa: CAWSRGTRETQYF; CDR3nt: TGTGCCTGGAGTAGGGGGACAAGGGAGACCCAGTACTTC
d_gene: NA; v_gene: TRBV29-1; j_gene: TRBJ2-7; abundance: NA; CDR3aa: CSGGYSYEQYF; CDR3nt: TGCAGCGGTGGATACTCCTACGAGCAGTACTTC
d_gene: NA; v_gene: TRBV6-5; j_gene: TRBJ1-2; abundance: NA; CDR3aa: CASSQGPPYGYTF; CDR3nt: TGTGCCAGCAGTCAGGGACCGCCCTACGGCTACACCTTC
d_gene: TRBD1; v_gene: TRBV4-2; j_gene: TRBJ1-1; abundance: NA; CDR3aa: CASSQVKGTANTEAFF; CDR3nt: TGTGCCAGCAGCCAAGTCAAAGGGACAGCGAACACTGAAGCTTTCTTT
d_gene: TRBD2; v_gene: TRBV15; j_gene: TRBJ2-5; abundance: NA; CDR3aa: CATSGAGGWRYF; CDR3nt: TGTGCCACCAGCGGAGCGGGAGGTTGGCGGTACTTC
d_gene: NA; v_gene: TRBV10-3; j_gene: TRBJ2-1; abundance: few; CDR3aa: CAISAGFRGVDEQFF; CDR3nt: TGTGCCATCAGTGCGGGGTTTCGAGGGGTAGATGAGCAGTTCTTC
d_gene: TRBD2; v_gene: TRBV6-2/TRBV6-3; j_gene: TRBJ2-3; abundance: few; CDR3aa: CASSLAGGGSDTQYF; CDR3nt: TGTGCCAGCAGTCTAGCGGGAGGGGGTTCGGATACGCAGTATTTT
d_gene: NA; v_gene: TRBV18; j_gene: TRBJ1-1; abundance: NA; CDR3aa: CASSRGQIDEAFF; CDR3nt: TGTGCCAGCTCACGGGGGCAGATAGATGAAGCTTTCTTT
d_gene: TRBD2; v_gene: TRBV20-1; j_gene: TRBJ2-2; abundance: NA; CDR3aa: CSAREREGRGTGELFF; CDR3nt: TGCAGTGCTAGGGAGCGGGAGGGCCGGGGCACCGGGGAGCTGTTTTTT
d_gene: NA; v_gene: TRBV7-2; j_gene: TRBJ2-4; abundance: few; CDR3aa: CASSLARGRISIQYF; CDR3nt: TGTGCCAGCAGCTTAGCGAGGGGGAGGATAAGCATTCAGTACTTC
d_gene: NA; v_gene: TRBV7-2; j_gene: TRBJ2-3; abundance: many; CDR3aa: CASTPQGGTDTQYF; CDR3nt: TGTGCCAGCACCCCACAGGGCGGCACAGATACGCAGTATTTT
d_gene: NA; v_gene: TRBV7-9; j_gene: TRBJ2-4; abundance: NA; CDR3aa: CASSRDSVGDIQYF; CDR3nt: TGTGCCAGCAGTCGGGACTCGGTGGGAGACATTCAGTACTTC
d_gene: NA; v_gene: TRBV16; j_gene: TRBJ1-5; abundance: few; CDR3aa: CASSPTDGPRGNQPQHF; CDR3nt: TGTGCCAGCAGCCCTACCGACGGCCCCCGCGGCAATCAGCCCCAGCATTTT
d_gene: NA; v_gene: TRBV6-2/TRBV6-3; j_gene: TRBJ2-5; abundance: few; CDR3aa: CASSWTAGSQYF; CDR3nt: TGTGCCAGCAGTTGGACGGCGGGGAGCCAGTACTTC
d_gene: NA; v_gene: TRBV11-2; j_gene: TRBJ2-1; abundance: NA; CDR3aa: CASSQGPFNEQFF; CDR3nt: TGTGCCAGCAGCCAGGGTCCATTCAATGAGCAGTTCTTC
d_gene: NA; v_gene: TRBV3-1; j_gene: TRBJ2-1; abundance: NA; CDR3aa: CASSQAAGNEQFF; CDR3nt: TGTGCCAGCAGCCAAGCCGCGGGGAATGAGCAGTTCTTC
d_gene: NA; v_gene: TRBV29-1; j_gene: TRBJ2-3; abundance: NA; CDR3aa: CSVEVGVYTQYF; CDR3nt: TGCAGCGTTGAAGTAGGAGTATATACGCAGTATTTT
d_gene: NA; v_gene: TRBV7-9; j_gene: TRBJ2-5; abundance: few; CDR3aa: CASSLEILGETQYF; CDR3nt: TGTGCCAGCAGCTTAGAGATTCTAGGGGAGACCCAGTACTTC
d_gene: NA; v_gene: TRBV6-6; j_gene: TRBJ2-3; abundance: NA; CDR3aa: CASSDTGSTDTEYF; CDR3nt: TGTGCCAGCAGCGATACTGGGAGCACAGATACGGAGTATTTT
d_gene: TRBD2; v_gene: TRBV29-1; j_gene: TRBJ2-1; abundance: NA; CDR3aa: CSARMGGDGQFF; CDR3nt: TGCAGCGCCCGAATGGGGGGGGACGGGCAGTTCTTC
d_gene: NA; v_gene: TRBV7-9; j_gene: TRBJ2-3; abundance: NA; CDR3aa: CASSLGVITDTQYF; CDR3nt: TGTGCCAGCAGCTTAGGGGTGATCACAGATACGCAGTATTTT
d_gene: NA; v_gene: TRBV10-2; j_gene: TRBJ2-6; abundance: NA; CDR3aa: CASSEPRPGPGANVLTF; CDR3nt: TGCGCCAGCAGTGAACCTAGACCCGGGCCTGGGGCCAACGTCCTGACTTTC
d_gene: TRBD2; v_gene: TRBV5-1; j_gene: TRBJ2-1; abundance: few; CDR3aa: CASSSSGGANEQFF; CDR3nt: TGCGCCAGCAGCTCAAGCGGGGGGGCTAATGAGCAGTTCTTC
d_gene: NA; v_gene: TRBV28; j_gene: TRBJ2-5; abundance: once; CDR3aa: CASTREETQYF; CDR3nt: TGTGCCAGCACCCGAGAAGAGACCCAGTACTTC
d_gene: TRBD1; v_gene: TRBV4-2; j_gene: TRBJ1-1; abundance: NA; CDR3aa: CASSQDATGGRFGYTEAFF; CDR3nt: TGTGCCAGCAGCCAAGATGCGACAGGGGGTAGGTTTGGCTACACTGAAGCTTTCTTT
d_gene: TRBD2; v_gene: TRBV4-2; j_gene: TRBJ2-3; abundance: many; CDR3aa: CASSQEVAGGPVDTQYF; CDR3nt: TGTGCCAGCAGCCAAGAGGTGGCGGGAGGGCCGGTAGATACGCAGTATTTT
d_gene: NA; v_gene: TRBV5-1; j_gene: TRBJ2-1; abundance: few; CDR3aa: CASSPTGDLYNEQFF; CDR3nt: TGCGCCAGCAGCCCGACAGGTGACCTCTACAATGAGCAGTTCTTC
d_gene: NA; v_gene: TRBV6-5; j_gene: TRBJ1-1; abundance: few; CDR3aa: CASSDSRNTEAFF; CDR3nt: TGTGCCAGCAGTGACTCGAGGAACACTGAAGCTTTCTTT
d_gene: TRBD1; v_gene: TRBV28; j_gene: TRBJ2-5; abundance: NA; CDR3aa: CASSLGRGRMETQYF; CDR3nt: TGTGCCAGCAGTTTGGGAAGGGGGCGTATGGAGACCCAGTACTTC
d_gene: TRBD2; v_gene: TRBV4-1; j_gene: TRBJ2-3; abundance: NA; CDR3aa: CAGSQVRRWTSGRANTQYF; CDR3nt: TGCGCCGGCAGCCAAGTCAGGCGCTGGACTAGCGGGAGGGCGAATACGCAGTATTTT
d_gene: NA; v_gene: TRBV28; j_gene: TRBJ1-2; abundance: many; CDR3aa: CASRTLGLTPLRNGYTF; CDR3nt: TGTGCCAGCAGGACATTGGGACTCACGCCGCTTAGGAATGGCTACACCTTC
d_gene: NA; v_gene: TRBV20-1; j_gene: TRBJ2-3; abundance: few; CDR3aa: CSALAPGDLSTDTQYF; CDR3nt: TGCAGTGCGTTGGCCCCCGGGGACCTTAGCACAGATACGCAGTATTTT
d_gene: TRBD2; v_gene: TRBV20-1; j_gene: TRBJ2-3; abundance: NA; CDR3aa: CSASGPGAGGRATDTQYF; CDR3nt: TGCAGTGCTTCGGGCCCTGGAGCGGGAGGGCGTGCCACAGATACGCAGTATTTT
d_gene: TRBD1; v_gene: TRBV2; j_gene: TRBJ1-2; abundance: few; CDR3aa: CASSWDSSNYGYTF; CDR3nt: TGTGCCAGCAGTTGGGACAGCTCCAACTATGGCTACACCTTC
d_gene: NA; v_gene: TRBV5-1; j_gene: TRBJ2-4; abundance: NA; CDR3aa: CASSLAPGATKNIQYF; CDR3nt: TGCGCCAGCAGCTTGGCCCCGGGGGCGACCAAAAACATTCAGTACTTC
d_gene: TRBD1; v_gene: TRBV12-3/TRBV12-4; j_gene: TRBJ1-2; abundance: few; CDR3aa: CASSTGADYYGYTF; CDR3nt: TGTGCCAGCAGTACAGGGGCCGACTACTATGGCTACACCTTC
d_gene: TRBD2; v_gene: TRBV7-2; j_gene: TRBJ2-5; abundance: NA; CDR3aa: CACSLVGGRSETQYF; CDR3nt: TGTGCCTGCAGCTTAGTGGGCGGGAGGTCTGAGACCCAGTACTTC
d_gene: TRBD1; v_gene: TRBV7-2; j_gene: TRBJ1-1; abundance: NA; CDR3aa: CASSSQGAVTEAFF; CDR3nt: TGTGCCAGCAGCTCCCAGGGGGCGGTCACTGAAGCTTTCTTT
d_gene: NA; v_gene: TRBV27; j_gene: TRBJ2-7; abundance: NA; CDR3aa: CASSLKSSAYEQYF; CDR3nt: TGTGCCAGCAGTTTAAAGTCTTCAGCGTACGAGCAGTACTTC
d_gene: TRBD2; v_gene: TRBV6-6; j_gene: TRBJ2-7; abundance: many; CDR3aa: CASSLPSGTSGGHYEQYF; CDR3nt: TGTGCCAGCAGTTTACCCTCCGGGACTAGCGGGGGTCACTACGAGCAGTACTTC
d_gene: NA; v_gene: TRBV4-2; j_gene: TRBJ2-6; abundance: NA; CDR3aa: CASSQDQRISGANVLTF; CDR3nt: TGTGCCAGCAGCCAAGATCAACGGATCTCTGGGGCCAACGTCCTGACTTTC
d_gene: NA; v_gene: TRBV6-1; j_gene: TRBJ1-1; abundance: NA; CDR3aa: CASNEGGGRTEAFF; CDR3nt: TGTGCCAGCAATGAAGGCGGGGGGCGGACTGAAGCTTTCTTT
d_gene: TRBD1; v_gene: TRBV29-1; j_gene: TRBJ2-7; abundance: few; CDR3aa: CSAWTGVDEQYF; CDR3nt: TGCAGCGCATGGACAGGGGTCGACGAGCAGTACTTC
d_gene: TRBD1; v_gene: TRBV7-8; j_gene: TRBJ2-5; abundance: NA; CDR3aa: CASSKPRQGQETQYF; CDR3nt: TGTGCCAGCAGCAAGCCCAGACAGGGCCAAGAGACCCAGTACTTC
d_gene: NA; v_gene: TRBV29-1; j_gene: TRBJ1-2; abundance: NA; CDR3aa: CSVESTGRDYGYTF; CDR3nt: TGCAGCGTTGAATCCACGGGGCGCGACTATGGCTACACCTTC
d_gene: TRBD1; v_gene: TRBV19; j_gene: TRBJ2-1; abundance: NA; CDR3aa: CASSPTGGPYNEQFF; CDR3nt: TGTGCCAGTAGTCCAACAGGGGGCCCCTACAATGAGCAGTTCTTC
d_gene: NA; v_gene: TRBV30; j_gene: TRBJ1-2; abundance: NA; CDR3aa: CAWRDRALPFYGYTF; CDR3nt: TGTGCCTGGCGAGACCGGGCCCTTCCCTTCTATGGCTACACCTTC
d_gene: NA; v_gene: TRBV7-2; j_gene: TRBJ2-5; abundance: few; CDR3aa: CASSSHAVETQYF; CDR3nt: TGTGCCAGCAGCTCTCATGCGGTGGAGACCCAGTACTTC
d_gene: NA; v_gene: TRBV6-2/TRBV6-3; j_gene: TRBJ1-5; abundance: NA; CDR3aa: CASSYQASPNQPQHF; CDR3nt: TGTGCCAGCAGTTACCAGGCCTCCCCCAATCAGCCCCAGCATTTT
d_gene: TRBD2; v_gene: TRBV9; j_gene: TRBJ2-5; abundance: once; CDR3aa: CASSVAASGGAAQYF; CDR3nt: TGTGCCAGCAGCGTAGCGGCTAGCGGGGGGGCGGCCCAGTACTTC
d_gene: TRBD2; v_gene: TRBV20-1; j_gene: TRBJ2-7; abundance: few; CDR3aa: CSARGLAGGSAYEQYF; CDR3nt: TGCAGTGCTAGGGGACTAGCGGGGGGCTCCGCCTACGAGCAGTACTTC
d_gene: NA; v_gene: TRBV20-1; j_gene: TRBJ2-1; abundance: NA; CDR3aa: CSARPSNNEQFF; CDR3nt: TGCAGTGCTAGACCTAGTAACAATGAGCAGTTCTTC
d_gene: NA; v_gene: TRBV18; j_gene: TRBJ2-3; abundance: NA; CDR3aa: CASSLRVGNTDTQYF; CDR3nt: TGTGCCAGCTCACTCCGGGTGGGGAACACAGATACGCAGTATTTT
d_gene: TRBD2; v_gene: TRBV6-5; j_gene: TRBJ2-1; abundance: NA; CDR3aa: CASSYSPPSGSIYNEQFF; CDR3nt: TGTGCCAGCAGTTACTCGCCTCCTAGCGGGAGTATTTACAATGAGCAGTTCTTC